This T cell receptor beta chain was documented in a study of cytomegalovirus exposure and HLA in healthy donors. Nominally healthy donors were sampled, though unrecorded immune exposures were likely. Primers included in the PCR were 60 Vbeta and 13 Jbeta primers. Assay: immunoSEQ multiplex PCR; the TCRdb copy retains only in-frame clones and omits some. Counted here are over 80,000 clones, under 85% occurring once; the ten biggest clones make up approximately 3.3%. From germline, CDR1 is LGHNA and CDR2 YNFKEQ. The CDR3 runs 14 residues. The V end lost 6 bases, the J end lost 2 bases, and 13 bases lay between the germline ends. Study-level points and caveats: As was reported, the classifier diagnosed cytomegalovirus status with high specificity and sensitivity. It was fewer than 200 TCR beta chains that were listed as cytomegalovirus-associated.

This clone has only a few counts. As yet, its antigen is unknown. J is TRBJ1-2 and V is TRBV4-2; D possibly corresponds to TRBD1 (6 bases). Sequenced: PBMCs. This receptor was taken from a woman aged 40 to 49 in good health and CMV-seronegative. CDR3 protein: CASSRTDINYGYTF. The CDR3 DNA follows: TGTGCCAGCAGTCGGACAGACATCAACTATGGCTACACCTTC.